This entry describes one T cell receptor (beta chain). The antigen is not known. The run depth of the assay was deep. The genomic DNA of each subset was split evenly across several immunoSEQ plates. Profiling relied on immunoSEQ multiplex PCR, and the TCRdb table lists in-frame clones only, not all of them. This sample carries about a million clones, under 80% of them seen once, and the ten largest clones take approximately 1.5%. This record comes from a study of shared clonotypes between healthy human individuals. Findings and caveats of the study: Inspection by rarefaction showed sorted-subset sequencing to be incomplete despite large depth.

After removal of 0 bases from V and 0 bases from J, the junction contained 5 bases not matched to a gene. This CDR3 region has 16 residues. This chain links TRBV5-3 with TRBJ1-1; 7 bases match TRBD1. TRBV5-3 is noted as an ORF with a role that remains uncertain. Sequenced sample: memory CD4+ T cells sorted from blood. Subset indicated: CD45RA-negative fraction. This TCR was recovered from a man between 18 and 35 years old in good health. CDR3 sequence: CARSLGDSPLNTEAFF. The CDR3 DNA sequence: TGTGCCAGAAGCTTGGGGGACAGTCCATTGAACACTGAAGCTTTCTTT.